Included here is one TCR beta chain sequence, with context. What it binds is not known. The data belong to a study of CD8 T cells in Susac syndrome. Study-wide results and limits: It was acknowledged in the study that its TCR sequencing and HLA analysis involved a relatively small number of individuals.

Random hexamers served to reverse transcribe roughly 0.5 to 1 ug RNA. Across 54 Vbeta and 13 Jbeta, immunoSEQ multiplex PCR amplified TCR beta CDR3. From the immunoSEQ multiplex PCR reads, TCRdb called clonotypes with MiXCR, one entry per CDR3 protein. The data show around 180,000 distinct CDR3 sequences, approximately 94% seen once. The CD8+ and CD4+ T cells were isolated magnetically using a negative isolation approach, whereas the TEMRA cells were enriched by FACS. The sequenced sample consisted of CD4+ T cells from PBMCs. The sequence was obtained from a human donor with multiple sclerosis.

CDR3 nucleotide sequence: TGTGCCAGCAGCTTCCCGACTAGCGGGGGGAATGAGCAGTTCTTC. It yields the protein CASSFPTSGGNEQFF. The chain has TRBV7-8 and TRBJ2-1, with 13 nucleotides matching TRBD2. The J segment lost 7 bases and the V segment lost 3 bases, leaving 3 bases of the junction unmatched. Germline-derived CDR1 and CDR2 are SGHVS and FQNEAQ. The CDR3 extends over 15 amino acids.